This TCR beta chain was recorded in a study of T cells in Graves' hyperthyroidism and ophthalmopathy. CDR3 length: 14 amino acids. The V end was cut by 5 bases, the J end by 0 bases, with 10 bases between. Participants, patients aged 18 to 65, had newly diagnosed hyperthyroidism with a duration under 2 months. What was amplified from RNA transcripts were TCR beta CDR3 regions. The primer set for the first-round RT-PCR of the TCR CDR3 was HTBI. TCRdb independently ran MiXCR on the multiplex PCR reads; one entry per CDR3 protein. The sample lists a few hundred thousand distinct CDR3 sequences, 13% to 15% occurring once.

The chain recombines TRBV12-3 or TRBV12-4 with TRBJ2-5; D remains unclear. The sequenced sample consisted of blood. This receptor was taken from a middle-aged woman with Graves' hyperthyroidism that later progressed to Graves' ophthalmopathy. The CDR3 protein is CASSQWVYQETQYF. The CDR3 nucleotides are TGTGCCAGCAGTCAATGGGTGTACCAAGAGACCCAGTACTTC.